This T cell receptor (beta chain) was sequenced for a study of T cell changes during pregnancy in multiple sclerosis. Trimming pared 4 bases from V and 5 bases from J, leaving 6 bases between. Germline CDR1 is SGHNT and CDR2 is YYREEE (reference sequence). CDR3 size: 11 residues. Only in-frame clones appear in the TCRdb table, and some are missing; sequencing was by immunoSEQ multiplex PCR. Among 85,000 to 130,000 clones listed, around 92% were seen once. The gene calls are TRBV5-4 and TRBJ1-2; no clear D gene. This specimen was peripheral blood, taken after pregnancy. The receptor was derived from a female donor with multiple sclerosis, enrolled in a pregnancy study. The CDR3 loop reads CASSRDYGYTF. CDR3 nucleotides: TGTGCCAGCAGCCGCGATTATGGCTACACCTTC.